These 18 T cell receptor beta chains were all obtained from the same sample, sequenced in a study of shared clonotypes between healthy human individuals. Clones were sequenced by immunoSEQ multiplex PCR, and TCRdb holds only the in-frame ones, with some missing. The profile covers nearly 1 million clones, with 76% appearing a single time and approximately 1.5% taken by the ten largest. Sequenced: memory CD4+ T cells sorted from blood. Subset denoted: CD45RA-negative fraction. The receptors originated from a man aged 18 to 35 in good health.

The chain couples TRBV4-1 to TRBJ2-5; 8 bases agree with TRBD2. The germline gives CDR1 MGHRA, CDR2 YSYEKL. The CDR3 is 15 residues long. The V gene end was trimmed by 2 bases and the J gene end by 2 bases; junction bases not matched to a gene: 4. Written as DNA, the CDR3 is TGCGCCAGCAGCCAAACCGGGACTAGTCAAGAGACCCAGTACTTC. Protein: CASSQTGTSQETQYF.

This clone turned up a few times. Other nucleotide sequences in the sample specify the same CDR3. V usage is TRBV27 and J usage is TRBJ1-4; D gene ambiguous. V was cut by 6 bases and J by 2 bases, with 7 bases left in between. This CDR3 has 13 amino acids. Germline assignment: CDR1 MNHEY and CDR2 SMNVEV (reference sequence). CDR3 DNA: TGTGCCAGCAGCCGCGGGACTAATGAAAAACTGTTTTTT. It codes for CASSRGTNEKLFF.

The chain has TRBV5-1 and TRBJ2-3; 11 nucleotides agree with TRBD2. V trimming: 0 bases; J trimming: 5 bases; junction bases outside the gene matches: 2. CDR1 and CDR2 from the germline V gene are SGHRS and YFSETQ. This CDR3 has 15 residues. The CDR3 here is CASSLVAGGIDTQYF. DNA of the CDR3: TGCGCCAGCAGCTTGGTAGCGGGGGGGATAGATACGCAGTATTTT.

DNA of the CDR3: TGTGCCAGCAGTGCTAATCGGCGCGAGCAGTACTTC. Translated: CASSANRREQYF. The J gene is TRBJ2-7, the V gene TRBV6-1; no firm D call. The CDR3 loop spans 12 amino acids. Germline assignment: CDR1 MNHNS and CDR2 SASEGT. With 4 bases removed from V and 6 bases from J, the gap between germline ends came to 10 bases.

In this sample, this clone turned up once. The chain combines TRBV19 with TRBJ2-1; D is ambiguous. This CDR3 is built from 12 residues. The V gene lost 7 bases and the J gene lost 4 bases, with 8 bases spanning the gap. The germline CDR1 and CDR2 sequences are LNHDA and SQIVND (reference sequence). CDR3 loop: CASISGYNEQFF. As DNA, the CDR3 is TGTGCCAGTATTTCAGGTTACAATGAGCAGTTCTTC. The full variable domain, completed using reference TRBV19 and TRBJ2-1, is DGGITQSPKYLFRKEGQNVTLSCEQNLNHDAMYWYRQDPGQGLRLIYYSQIVNDFQKGDIAEGYSVSREKKESFPLTVTSAQKNPTAFYLCASISGYNEQFFGPGTRLTVL.

This rearrangement joins TRBV5-4 to TRBJ2-7; D remains unclear. Germline V gives CDR1 SGHNT, CDR2 YYREEE (reference sequence). Trimming cost V 4 bases and J 5 bases, with 13 bases left between them. This CDR3 is built from 13 residues. The CDR3, as DNA: TGTGCCAGCAGCCCGATTTCTGGCGACGAGCAGTACTTC. Translation gives CASSPISGDEQYF.

The chain carries TRBV7-2 and TRBJ2-5, with 9 bases lining up with TRBD2. V was clipped by 1 base and J by 3 bases; unmatched bases: 6. This CDR3 has 16 amino acids. Germline V gene data show CDR1 as SGHTA and CDR2 as FQGNSA. This CDR3 reads CASSLVGSGGEETQYF. Written as DNA, the CDR3 is TGTGCCAGCAGCTTAGTCGGTAGCGGGGGTGAAGAGACCCAGTACTTC.

V and J are TRBV5-4 and TRBJ2-7, with TRBD1 matching 7 bases. The CDR3 length is 15 residues. With V trimmed by 3 bases and J by 7 bases, 13 bases remained unmatched. Germline V CDR1 and CDR2: SGHNT, YYREEE (reference sequence). CDR3 in DNA: TGTGCCAGCAGCTCCCAACCGGGACAGCTGGGTGAGCAGTACTTC. It codes for CASSSQPGQLGEQYF.

The V call is TRBV2, the J call TRBJ1-2, with D uncertain. V shed 7 bases and J shed 1 base, with 13 bases lying between them. Germline V gives CDR1 SNHLY, CDR2 FYNNEI. There are 14 residues in the CDR3. The CDR3, as DNA: TGTGCCAGCACCCAAGCGGTTGGTAACTATGGCTACACCTTC. Amino acid sequence: CASTQAVGNYGYTF.

The chain has TRBV19 and TRBJ1-2; no clear D. The CDR3 loop spans 13 amino acids. Trimming pared 9 bases from V and 6 bases from J, leaving 17 bases between. CDR1 and CDR2 from the germline V gene are LNHDA and SQIVND (reference sequence). The CDR3 is CARIWTGSNGYTF. CDR3 DNA: TGTGCCAGAATCTGGACCGGATCAAATGGCTACACCTTC.

This clone was counted once. This rearrangement joins TRBV30 to TRBJ1-2; tentatively, D is TRBD1 (5 bases). CDR3 length equals 10 residues. Germline V gives CDR1 GTSNPN, CDR2 SVGIG (reference sequence). Deletions cut 2 bases from V and 14 bases from J, with 12 bases between. The CDR3 DNA sequence: TGTGCCTGGAGTAGACTTAAGGGGACCTTC. Translating it yields CAWSRLKGTF.

The chain is built from TRBV6-1 and TRBJ2-1; TRBD1 matches 10 bases. Germline CDR1 reads MNHNS; CDR2 reads SASEGT. CDR3 length: 15 residues. J gave up 2 bases and V 7 bases, and 5 bases lay outside the gene matches. The CDR3 bases are TGTGCCAGCAAACGGGACAGGGGTCCCTACAATGAGCAGTTCTTC. Its translation is CASKRDRGPYNEQFF.

The rearrangement joins TRBV29-1 to TRBJ1-2; no firm D call. There are 13 residues in the CDR3. V was shortened by 7 bases and J by 4 bases, with 16 bases between the two germline ends. CDR1 and CDR2 from the germline V gene are SQVTM and ANQGSEA. CDR3 amino acids: CSATRAGGYGYTF. In DNA, the CDR3 is TGCAGCGCCACCCGGGCCGGCGGCTATGGCTACACCTTC. Looking up the rest from reference TRBV29-1 and TRBJ1-2 gives the full variable domain: SAVISQKPSRDICQRGTSLTIQCQVDSQVTMMFWYRQQPGQSLTLIATANQGSEATYESGFVIDKFPISRPNLTFSTLTVSNMSPEDSSIYLCSATRAGGYGYTFGSGTRLTVV.

At least ten counts were recorded for this clone. The chain links TRBV7-6 to TRBJ1-5; the D is unclear. The ends were cut back, 1 base at V and 0 bases at J, with 10 bases in the middle. CDR3 length equals 16 residues. The germline V gene has CDR1 SGHVS and CDR2 FNYEAQ. The CDR3 nucleotides read TGTGCCAGCAGCTTAGTGGTAAGGCGTAGCAATCAGCCCCAGCATTTT. Protein product: CASSLVVRRSNQPQHF.

This clone has only one observation. This rearrangement joins TRBV29-1 to TRBJ2-3, with D possibly matching TRBD1 (6 bases). CDR3 length: 12 amino acids. Looked up from germline, CDR1 is SQVTM and CDR2 is ANQGSEA. Trimming shortened V by 7 bases and J by 3 bases, and 11 bases separated the two germline ends. Here the CDR3 reads CSGCQGTDTQYF. Written as DNA, the CDR3 is TGCAGCGGGTGCCAGGGGACAGATACGCAGTATTTT.

A word on this clone: A clone one base away is much larger, so this may be a read error. CDR3 DNA: TGTGCCAACAGTGACCTGGAGACCCAGTACTTC. Protein: CANSDLETQYF. The chain joins TRBV6-1 to TRBJ2-5, with D uncertain. This CDR3 has 11 amino acids. Germline CDR1 reads MNHNS; CDR2 reads SASEGT.

This clone turned up a few times. V and J are TRBV9 and TRBJ2-1; D is unresolved. Germline assignment: CDR1 SGDLS and CDR2 YYNGEE. The V and J ends lost 4 bases and 2 bases respectively, with 16 bases between them. This CDR3 contains 16 residues. This CDR3 is CASSPQRPPTYNEQFF. In nucleotides, the CDR3 is TGTGCCAGCAGCCCCCAACGGCCCCCCACCTACAATGAGCAGTTCTTC. Full variable domain (remainder filled in from reference TRBV9 and TRBJ2-1): DSGVTQTPKHLITATGQRVTLRCSPRSGDLSVYWYQQSLDQGLQFLIQYYNGEERAKGNILERFSAQQFPDLHSELNLSSLELGDSALYFCASSPQRPPTYNEQFFGPGTRLTVL.

The CDR3 is CASSLDPTSTQYF. CDR3 nucleotide sequence: TGTGCCAGCAGCTTAGATCCGACTAGTACCCAGTACTTC. The J gene is TRBJ2-5, the V gene TRBV7-2; perhaps TRBD2 as D (6 bases). This CDR3 spans 13 amino acids. Germline V CDR1 and CDR2: SGHTA, FQGNSA. V was pared by 1 base and J by 8 bases, with 11 bases between.